This TCR beta chain was sequenced during a study of early T cells in non-severe SARS-CoV-2 infection. Study at large: Unsorted whole blood bulk RNA was sequenced, with unpaired chains.

In germline, CDR1 is SGHTA, CDR2 FQGNSA. The CDR3 length is 13 residues. V gave up 5 bases and J gave up 2 bases, with 9 bases separating them. This clonotype came up a few times. As part of library construction, unique molecular identifiers were attached to individual cDNA molecules. Each CDR3 protein gets one entry after TCRdb re-called the 5' RACE reads with MiXCR. The sample includes roughly 66,000 distinct CDR3 sequences, approximately 9.1% of them seen just once. The chain uses TRBV7-2 and TRBJ1-1; D gene unclear. The sequence was obtained from an adult who was a healthcare worker with PCR-confirmed SARS-CoV-2 infection or an uninfected control (not recorded which). The sequencing sample was made of whole blood. The CDR3 bases are TGTGCCAGCAGCCCCGGGCCAAACACTGAAGCTTTCTTT. It is translated as CASSPGPNTEAFF.